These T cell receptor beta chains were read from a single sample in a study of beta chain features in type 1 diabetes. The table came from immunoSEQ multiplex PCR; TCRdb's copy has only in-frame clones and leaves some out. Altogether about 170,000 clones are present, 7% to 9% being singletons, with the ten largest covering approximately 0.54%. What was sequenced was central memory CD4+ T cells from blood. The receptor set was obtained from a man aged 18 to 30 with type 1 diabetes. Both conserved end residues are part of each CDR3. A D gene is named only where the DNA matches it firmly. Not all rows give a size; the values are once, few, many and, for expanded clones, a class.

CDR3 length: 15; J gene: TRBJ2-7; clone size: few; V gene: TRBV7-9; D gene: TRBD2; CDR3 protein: CASSLDQAAGDEQYF; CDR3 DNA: TGTGCCAGCAGCTTAGATCAAGCGGCGGGGGACGAGCAGTACTTC
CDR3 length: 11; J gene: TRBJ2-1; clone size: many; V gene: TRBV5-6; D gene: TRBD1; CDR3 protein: CASSYIGTAIF; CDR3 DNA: TGTGCCAGCAGCTACATCGGGACAGCGATCTTC
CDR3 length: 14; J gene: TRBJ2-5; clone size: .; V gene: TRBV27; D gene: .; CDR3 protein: CASSFAATQETQYF; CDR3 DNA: TGTGCCAGCAGTTTTGCGGCAACACAAGAGACCCAGTACTTC
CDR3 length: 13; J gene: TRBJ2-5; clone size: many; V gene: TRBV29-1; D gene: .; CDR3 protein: CSVAVGRGETQYF; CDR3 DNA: TGCAGCGTCGCCGTCGGCCGCGGGGAGACCCAGTACTTC
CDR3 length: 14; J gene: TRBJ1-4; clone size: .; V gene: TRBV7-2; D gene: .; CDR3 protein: CASSPRIGEEKLFF; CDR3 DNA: TGTGCCAGCAGCCCGCGGATCGGCGAGGAAAAACTGTTTTTT
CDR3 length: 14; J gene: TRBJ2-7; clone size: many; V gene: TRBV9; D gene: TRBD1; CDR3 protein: CASSVGDRAYEQYF; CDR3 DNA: TGTGCCAGCAGCGTAGGGGACAGGGCCTACGAGCAGTACTTC
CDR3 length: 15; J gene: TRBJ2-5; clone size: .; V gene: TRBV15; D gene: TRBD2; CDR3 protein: CATSAGSGKQETQYF; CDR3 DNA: TGTGCCACCAGCGCAGGTAGCGGGAAACAAGAGACCCAGTACTTC
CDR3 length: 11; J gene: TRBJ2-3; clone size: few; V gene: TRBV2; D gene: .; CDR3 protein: CATALASAQYF; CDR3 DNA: TGTGCCACCGCACTAGCAAGTGCGCAGTATTTT
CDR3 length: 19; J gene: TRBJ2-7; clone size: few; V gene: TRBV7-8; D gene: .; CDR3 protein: CASSLGSEWQGLPLGEQYF; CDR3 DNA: TGTGCCAGCAGCTTAGGATCGGAATGGCAGGGTCTACCTTTGGGTGAGCAGTACTTC
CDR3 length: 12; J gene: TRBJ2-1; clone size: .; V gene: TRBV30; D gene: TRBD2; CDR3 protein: CAWAGAYNEQFF; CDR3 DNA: TGTGCCTGGGCGGGAGCCTACAATGAGCAGTTCTTC
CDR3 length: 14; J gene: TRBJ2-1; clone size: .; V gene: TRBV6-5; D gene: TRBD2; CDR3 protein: CASRREVNGNEQFF; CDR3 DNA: TGTGCCAGCAGACGGGAGGTGAACGGGAATGAGCAGTTCTTC
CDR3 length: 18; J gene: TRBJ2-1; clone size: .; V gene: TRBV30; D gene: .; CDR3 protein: CAWSDLFRPGGAGYEQFF; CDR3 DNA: TGTGCCTGGAGTGACCTCTTCCGACCGGGGGGCGCGGGTTATGAGCAGTTCTTC
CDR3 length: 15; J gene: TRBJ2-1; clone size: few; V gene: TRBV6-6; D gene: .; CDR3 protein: CATTRVSEGYNEQFF; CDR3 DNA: TGTGCCACCACCCGGGTTAGCGAGGGATACAATGAGCAGTTCTTC
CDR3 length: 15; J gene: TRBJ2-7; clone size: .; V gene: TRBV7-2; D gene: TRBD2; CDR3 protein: CASSSAGTSSYEQYF; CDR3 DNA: TGTGCCAGCAGCTCAGCCGGGACTAGCAGCTACGAGCAGTACTTC
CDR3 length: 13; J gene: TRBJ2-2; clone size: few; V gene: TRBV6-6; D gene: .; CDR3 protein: CASSPLSAGELFF; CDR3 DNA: TGTGCCAGCAGCCCACTATCAGCCGGGGAGCTGTTTTTT
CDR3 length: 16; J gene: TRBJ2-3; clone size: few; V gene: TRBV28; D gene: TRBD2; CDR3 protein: CASSSLTSATGDTQYF; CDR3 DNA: TGTGCCAGCAGTTCGCTTACTAGCGCGACGGGAGATACGCAGTATTTT
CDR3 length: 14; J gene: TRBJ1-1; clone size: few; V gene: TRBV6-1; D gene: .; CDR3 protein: CASSSPEEDTEAFF; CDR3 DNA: TGTGCCAGCAGCTCACCCGAGGAGGACACTGAAGCTTTCTTT
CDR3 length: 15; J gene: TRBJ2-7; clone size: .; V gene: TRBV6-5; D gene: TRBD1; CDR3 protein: CASSQSGQLTYEQYF; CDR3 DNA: TGTGCCAGCAGTCAATCGGGACAGCTAACCTACGAGCAGTACTTC
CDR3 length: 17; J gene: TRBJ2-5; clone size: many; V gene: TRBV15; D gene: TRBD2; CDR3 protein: CATSRGTSGGQEETQYF; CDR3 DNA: TGTGCCACCAGCAGAGGGACTAGCGGTGGCCAAGAAGAGACCCAGTACTTC
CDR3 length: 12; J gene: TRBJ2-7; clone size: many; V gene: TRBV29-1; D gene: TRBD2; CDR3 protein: CSVDFREGEQYF; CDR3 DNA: TGCAGCGTTGACTTCAGGGAGGGCGAGCAGTACTTC
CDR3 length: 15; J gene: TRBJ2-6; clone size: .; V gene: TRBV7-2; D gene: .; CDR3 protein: CASSLDFSGANVLTF; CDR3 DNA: TGTGCCAGCAGCTTGGACTTCTCTGGGGCCAACGTCCTGACTTTC
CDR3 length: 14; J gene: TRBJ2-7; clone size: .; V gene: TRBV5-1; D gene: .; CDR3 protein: CASSFGSETYEQYF; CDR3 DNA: TGCGCCAGCAGCTTTGGTAGCGAAACCTACGAGCAGTACTTC
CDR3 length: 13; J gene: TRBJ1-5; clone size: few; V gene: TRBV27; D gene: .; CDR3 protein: CASSLDRNQPQHF; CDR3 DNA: TGTGCCAGCAGTTTAGACAGAAATCAGCCCCAGCATTTT
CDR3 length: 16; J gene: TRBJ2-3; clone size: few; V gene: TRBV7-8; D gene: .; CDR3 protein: CASSGAEGQVGDTQYF; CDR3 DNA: TGTGCCAGCAGCGGAGCGGAGGGCCAAGTCGGGGATACGCAGTATTTT
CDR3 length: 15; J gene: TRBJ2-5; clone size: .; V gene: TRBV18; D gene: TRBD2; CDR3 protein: CASSLTSGDQETQYF; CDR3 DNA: TGTGCCAGCTCACTGACTAGCGGGGACCAAGAGACCCAGTACTTC
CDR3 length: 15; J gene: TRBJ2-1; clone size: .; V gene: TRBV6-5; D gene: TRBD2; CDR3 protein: CASSYSRGVLHEQFF; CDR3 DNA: TGTGCCAGCAGTTACTCGCGGGGGGTTCTACATGAGCAGTTCTTC
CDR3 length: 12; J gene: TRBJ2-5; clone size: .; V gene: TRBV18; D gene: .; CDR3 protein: CASSGQQETQYF; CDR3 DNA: TGTGCCAGCTCGGGGCAGCAAGAGACCCAGTACTTC
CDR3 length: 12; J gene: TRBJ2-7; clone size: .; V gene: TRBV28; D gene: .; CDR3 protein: CASFKSGGEQYF; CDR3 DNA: TGTGCCAGCTTCAAGAGCGGCGGCGAGCAGTACTTC
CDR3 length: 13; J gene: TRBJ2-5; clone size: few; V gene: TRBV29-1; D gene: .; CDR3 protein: CSVDFRKQETQYF; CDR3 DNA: TGCAGCGTTGACTTCAGGAAACAAGAGACCCAGTACTTC
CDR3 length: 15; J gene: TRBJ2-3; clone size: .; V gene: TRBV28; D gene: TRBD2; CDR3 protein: CASSLLLAGEDTQYF; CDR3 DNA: TGTGCCAGCAGTTTATTGCTAGCGGGAGAGGATACGCAGTATTTT
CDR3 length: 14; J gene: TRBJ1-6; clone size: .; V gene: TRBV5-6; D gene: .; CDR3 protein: CASSPGSYNSPLHF; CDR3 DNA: TGTGCCAGCAGTCCCGGCTCCTATAATTCACCCCTCCACTTT
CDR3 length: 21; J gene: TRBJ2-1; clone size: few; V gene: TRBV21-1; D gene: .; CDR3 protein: CASSKKLQEETSRPSYNEQFF; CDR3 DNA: TGTGCCAGCAGCAAAAAACTACAGGAAGAGACTAGCCGCCCGTCCTACAATGAGCAGTTCTTC
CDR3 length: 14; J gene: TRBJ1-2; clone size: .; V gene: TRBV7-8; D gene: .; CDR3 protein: CASSLEYSSYGYTF; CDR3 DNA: TGTGCCAGCAGCTTAGAGTACAGCTCCTATGGCTACACCTTC
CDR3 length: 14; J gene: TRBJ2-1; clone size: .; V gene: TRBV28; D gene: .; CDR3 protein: CASIGRLRNNEQFF; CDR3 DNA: TGTGCCAGCATCGGCCGGCTGAGGAACAATGAGCAGTTCTTC
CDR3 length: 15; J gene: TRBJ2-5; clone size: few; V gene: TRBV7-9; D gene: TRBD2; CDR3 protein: CASSPNRAGGETQYF; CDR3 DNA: TGTGCCAGCAGCCCGAATAGAGCGGGGGGAGAGACCCAGTACTTC
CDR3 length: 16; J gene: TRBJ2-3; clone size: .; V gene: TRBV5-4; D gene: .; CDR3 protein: CASSFRQERSTDTQYF; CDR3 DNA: TGTGCCAGCAGCTTCCGACAGGAGCGTAGCACAGATACGCAGTATTTT
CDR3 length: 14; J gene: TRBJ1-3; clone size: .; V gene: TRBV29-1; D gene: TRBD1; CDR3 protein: CSVVVRGTGNTIYF; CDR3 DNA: TGCAGCGTTGTTGTCAGGGGGACTGGAAACACCATATATTTT
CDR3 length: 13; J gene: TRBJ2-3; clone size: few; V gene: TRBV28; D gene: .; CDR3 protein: CASYGGAGDTQYF; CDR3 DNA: TGTGCCAGCTATGGAGGGGCCGGAGATACGCAGTATTTT
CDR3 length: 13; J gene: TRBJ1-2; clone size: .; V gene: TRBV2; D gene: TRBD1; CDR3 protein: CASSEDRPYGYTF; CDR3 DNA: TGTGCCAGCAGTGAGGACAGGCCCTATGGCTACACCTTC
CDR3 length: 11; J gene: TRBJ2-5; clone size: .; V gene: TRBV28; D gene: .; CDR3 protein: CASSFLSRWYF; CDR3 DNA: TGTGCCAGCAGTTTTTTATCTCGGTGGTACTTC
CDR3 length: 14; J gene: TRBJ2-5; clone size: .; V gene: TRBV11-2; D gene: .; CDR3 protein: CASSLTRVGETQYF; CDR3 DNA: TGTGCCAGCAGCTTAACCAGGGTTGGGGAGACCCAGTACTTC
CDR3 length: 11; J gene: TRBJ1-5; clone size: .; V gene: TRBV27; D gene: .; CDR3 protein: CAGGLNQPQHF; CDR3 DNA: TGTGCCGGAGGACTCAACCAGCCCCAGCATTTT
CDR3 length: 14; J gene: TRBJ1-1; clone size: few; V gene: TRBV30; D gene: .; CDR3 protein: CAWSSPGGRKEAFF; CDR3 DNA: TGTGCCTGGAGTAGCCCGGGGGGGCGGAAGGAAGCTTTCTTT
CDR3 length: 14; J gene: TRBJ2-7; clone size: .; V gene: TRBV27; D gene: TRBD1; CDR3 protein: CASSWGQGTSEQYF; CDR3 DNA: TGTGCCAGCAGTTGGGGACAGGGGACCAGCGAGCAGTACTTC
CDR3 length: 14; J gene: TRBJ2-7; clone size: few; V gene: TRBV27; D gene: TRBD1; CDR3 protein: CASSFGQAINEQYF; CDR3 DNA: TGTGCCAGCAGTTTCGGACAGGCTATCAACGAGCAGTACTTC
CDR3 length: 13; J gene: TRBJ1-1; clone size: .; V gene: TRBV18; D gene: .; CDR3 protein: CASSVRVETEAFF; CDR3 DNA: TGTGCCAGCTCAGTCAGGGTGGAAACTGAAGCTTTCTTT
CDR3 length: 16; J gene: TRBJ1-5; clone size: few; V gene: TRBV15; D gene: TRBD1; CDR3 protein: CATSKTGTAANQPQHF; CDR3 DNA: TGTGCCACCAGCAAAACCGGGACAGCCGCTAATCAGCCCCAGCATTTT
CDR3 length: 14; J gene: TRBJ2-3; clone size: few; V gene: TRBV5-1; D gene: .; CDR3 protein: CASRSTAGTDTQYF; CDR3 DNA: TGCGCCAGCAGATCCACAGCGGGTACAGATACGCAGTATTTT